Included here is one TCR beta chain sequence, with context. One junction end does not reproduce the germline sequence, and a read error may be involved. Using immunoSEQ multiplex PCR, the repertoire was profiled, and TCRdb retains in-frame clones only, with some absent. The sample has millions of clones, approximately 94% seen once. This sample was included in a study of shared clonotypes between healthy human individuals. Per germline, CDR1 SNHLY and CDR2 FYNNEI. The CDR3 covers 15 residues. CD8 cells classed as naive were CD45RO-negative and positively selected for CCR7, excluding terminally differentiated effector memory CD45RA+ cells.

The chain employs TRBV2 and TRBJ2-7, with D tentatively TRBD1 or TRBD2 (5 bases each). The receptor was derived from a man aged 18 to 29 in good health. Sequencing was performed on naive CD8+ T cells sorted from blood. CDR3 amino acids: CASREGVGSWGEQYF. The CDR3 DNA reads as TGTGCCAGCAGGGAAGGGGTAGGCTCCTGGGGGGAGCAGTACTTC.